Below are 23 T cell receptor beta chains sequenced from a single sample in a study of blood T cell repertoires in COVID-19. The method was immunoSEQ multiplex PCR; TCRdb's version includes in-frame clones alone and lacks a portion of them. This table holds 210,000 or so clones, roughly 87% found once. What was sequenced was peripheral blood. The receptors here all came from a man aged 35-49 years with active or convalescent COVID-19.

This sequence joins TRBV7-8 and TRBJ2-7; a weak D match, TRBD2 (5 bases). CDR1 and CDR2 (germline): SGHVS, FQNEAQ. V dropped 0 bases and J dropped 6 bases, with 15 bases sitting between them. The CDR3 runs to 15 residues. The DNA of the CDR3 is TGTGCCAGCAGCTTAGCGGAAGGTGGGAGAAGCGAGCAGTACTTC. It yields the protein CASSLAEGGRSEQYF. The whole variable domain, remainder taken from reference TRBV7-8 and TRBJ2-7, is GAGVSQSPRYKVAKRGQDVALRCDPISGHVSLFWYQQALGQGPEFLTYFQNEAQLDKSGLPSDRFFAERPEGSVSTLKIQRTQQEDSAVYLCASSLAEGGRSEQYFGPGTRLTVT.

This clone has a handful of counts. V and J are TRBV27 and TRBJ2-7; D is uncertain. Trimming took 6 bases from V and 0 from J, leaving 9 bases between them. The V gene's germline CDR1 is MNHEY and CDR2 SMNVEV (reference sequence). The CDR3 runs to 13 residues. CDR3 bases: TGTGCCAGCAGGCCGTACAGCTCCTACGAGCAGTACTTC. Its translation is CASRPYSSYEQYF.

The chain carries TRBV3-1 (or the pseudogene TRBV3-2) and TRBJ1-1, with TRBD1 matching over 9 bases. CDR1 is LGHDT and CDR2 is YNNKEL in the germline V gene (reference sequence). This CDR3 is 15 amino acids long. The V and J ends lost 5 bases and 6 bases, in that order; junction bases with no gene match: 10. The CDR3 DNA reads TGTGCCAGCAGCAAAACAGGGGGCGTTAAGGCTGAAGCTTTCTTT. Translated: CASSKTGGVKAEAFF.

This clone was recorded once. The chain links TRBV11-2 to TRBJ2-4, with 7 bases aligning to TRBD2. Germline V gives CDR1 SGHAT, CDR2 FQNNGV. CDR3 size: 14 residues. Unmatched junction bases numbered 5, after V lost 4 bases and J lost 5 bases. In DNA form, the CDR3 reads TGTGCCAGCAGCTCACGACTAGCTCAAAACATTCAGTACTTC. Residues: CASSSRLAQNIQYF.

This sequence joins TRBV28 and TRBJ1-1, with D possibly matching TRBD1 (5 bases). CDR3 length equals 14 residues. Per the germline V gene, CDR1 is MDHEN and CDR2 is SYDVKM. Trimming took off 6 bases at V and 3 bases at J, with 14 bases between the two ends. The CDR3 reads CASSGGARYTEAFF. DNA for the CDR3: TGTGCCAGCAGCGGAGGGGCGAGGTACACTGAAGCTTTCTTT.

The chain has TRBV7-6 and TRBJ2-1, with D tentatively TRBD1 (5 bases). The CDR3 totals 15 residues. Trimming pared 5 bases from V and 2 bases from J, leaving 13 bases between. In germline, CDR1 is SGHVS, CDR2 FNYEAQ. This CDR3 is CASSPVTRAYNEQFF. The CDR3, as DNA: TGTGCCAGCAGCCCGGTCACCAGGGCCTACAATGAGCAGTTCTTC.

J is TRBJ2-7 and V is TRBV28; the match to TRBD1 covers 7 bases. Germline V gene data show CDR1 as MDHEN and CDR2 as SYDVKM. The CDR3 spans 14 residues. Unmatched junction bases numbered 7, after V lost 6 bases and J lost 2 bases. The CDR3: CASRQQGETYEQYF. In nucleotides, the CDR3 is TGTGCCAGCAGACAGCAGGGGGAGACCTACGAGCAGTACTTC.

With respect to this clone: An end of the junction does not agree with germline; a read error may underlie this. The chain couples TRBV9 to TRBJ2-5; D ambiguous. The germline gives CDR1 SGDLS, CDR2 YYNGEE. The CDR3 loop spans 9 amino acids. In nucleotides, the CDR3 is TGCGAGAAGAGGGAGACCCAGTACTTC. As protein: CEKRETQYF.

This chain connects TRBV18 to TRBJ2-5; 9 nucleotides agree with TRBD1. CDR3 length: 15 residues. Germline V gives CDR1 KGHSH, CDR2 LQKENI. V was pared by 2 bases and J by 5 bases, with 6 bases of the junction left unmatched. CDR3 sequence reads: CASSPIGQGTETQYF. The CDR3 region has the DNA TGTGCCAGCTCACCAATCGGACAGGGGACCGAGACCCAGTACTTC.

The chain employs TRBV10-1 and TRBJ2-7; 7 nucleotides line up with TRBD1. The trim removed 5 bases at V and 3 bases at J, leaving 4 bases unmatched. The length of the CDR3 is 13 residues. The germline V gene has CDR1 WNHNN and CDR2 SYGVQD (reference sequence). CDR3 DNA: TGCGCCAGCAGTAATACAGGGGTCTACGAGCAGTACTTC. This encodes CASSNTGVYEQYF.

The rearrangement joins TRBV5-4 to TRBJ1-2; 9 bases are shared with TRBD1. J was trimmed by 5 bases and V by 2 bases; bases with no gene match: 7. Germline CDR1 and CDR2: SGHNT and YYREEE (reference sequence). This CDR3 region has 15 residues. CDR3: CASSLRMGQGYGYTF. The CDR3 DNA sequence: TGTGCCAGCAGCTTACGGATGGGACAGGGTTATGGCTACACCTTC.

The chain links TRBV30 to TRBJ2-3; D might be TRBD1 (7 bases). Trimming shortened V by 5 bases and J by 4 bases, and 10 bases separated the two germline ends. Germline V gene lookup returns CDR1 GTSNPN and CDR2 SVGIG (reference sequence). The CDR3 is 12 amino acids. The CDR3 DNA reads TGTGCCTGGTTCAGGGGGGCAGATACGCAGTATTTT. It yields the protein CAWFRGADTQYF.

The rearrangement links TRBV18 to TRBJ1-1; 7 bases agree with TRBD1. Germline V gene data show CDR1 as KGHSH and CDR2 as LQKENI. CDR3 length: 15 residues. J lost 1 base, V lost 3 bases, and 5 bases had no gene match. The CDR3, as DNA: TGTGCCAGCTCACCGAGGGACAGCCCGAACACTGAAGCTTTCTTT. Protein sequence: CASSPRDSPNTEAFF.

The rearrangement links TRBV25-1 to TRBJ1-3; TRBD1 agrees at 9 bases. The V gene end was trimmed by 1 base and the J gene end by 8 bases; junction bases not matched to a gene: 6. Looked up from germline, CDR1 is MGHDK and CDR2 is SYGVNS. The CDR3 has 15 amino acids. CDR3 sequence (DNA): TGTGCCAGCAGTGAATCAAGGACAGGGGTTGACACCATATATTTT. Its protein product is CASSESRTGVDTIYF.

This chain uses TRBV5-4 with TRBJ2-1; D may be TRBD1 (6 bases). V dropped 9 bases and J dropped 10 bases, with 20 bases sitting between them. The CDR3 covers 13 residues. Per the germline V gene, CDR1 is SGHNT and CDR2 is YYREEE (reference sequence). DNA of the CDR3: TGTGCCACCAAAGGGGGTGGGGGAGCGGAGCAGTTCTTC. This encodes CATKGGGGAEQFF.

The chain links TRBV5-4 to TRBJ2-6; 11 bases fit TRBD1. This CDR3 has 18 amino acids. After removal of 4 bases from V and 2 bases from J, the junction contained 8 bases not matched to a gene. The germline V gene encodes CDR1 SGHNT and CDR2 YYREEE (reference sequence). The CDR3 here is CASSDRTGGQTGANVLTF. The DNA of the CDR3 is TGTGCCAGCAGCGATAGGACAGGGGGCCAGACTGGGGCCAACGTCCTGACTTTC.

This clone has more than one count but fewer than ten. The chain combines TRBV3-1 (or the pseudogene TRBV3-2) with TRBJ1-5, with D uncertain. Germline CDR1 reads LGHDT; CDR2 reads YNNKEL (reference sequence). V lost 3 bases, J lost 2 bases, and 14 bases lay in between. This CDR3 comprises 16 residues. CDR3 coding DNA: TGTGCCAGCAGCCAGGGAGGACGGGGAGGCAATCAGCCCCAGCATTTT. It specifies CASSQGGRGGNQPQHF.

The V and J genes are TRBV5-1 and TRBJ1-2; 7 bases match TRBD1. Trimming removed 4 bases from V and 4 bases from J; junction bases left unmatched: 7. The CDR3 sequence is 14 residues long. The germline V gene encodes CDR1 SGHRS and CDR2 YFSETQ. The DNA of the CDR3 is TGCGCCAGCAGCCAGGGACAGAACCTCTATGGCTACACCTTC. Its translation: CASSQGQNLYGYTF.

The chain combines TRBV4-2 with TRBJ2-1; 10 positions match TRBD2. Germline-derived CDR1 and CDR2 are LGHNA and YNFKEQ. V lost 0 bases to trimming and J lost 6 bases; unmatched junction nucleotides: 5. The CDR3 spans 16 residues. The DNA of the CDR3 is TGTGCCAGCAGCCAAGATTGGAGCGGGGGGGCCAATGAGCAGTTCTTC. Protein sequence: CASSQDWSGGANEQFF.

The genes are TRBV18 and TRBJ1-6; D is uncertain. The CDR3 consists of 15 residues. CDR1 is KGHSH and CDR2 is LQKENI in the germline V gene. The V gene lost 6 bases and the J gene lost 7 bases, with 16 bases spanning the gap. The CDR3 loop is CASSLSGPINSPLHF. The CDR3, as DNA: TGTGCCAGCTCCCTCAGCGGTCCTATCAATTCACCCCTCCACTTT.

Many counts were recorded for this clone. V usage is TRBV3-1 (or the pseudogene TRBV3-2) and J usage is TRBJ1-6, with 11 bases matching TRBD1. The germline V gene encodes CDR1 LGHDT and CDR2 YNNKEL (reference sequence). The CDR3 sequence is 17 residues long. V gave up 4 bases and J gave up 6 bases; unmatched junction bases: 8. For the CDR3, the DNA is TGTGCCAGCAGCCCCCTCGGAGGGACAGGGGGTAATTCACCCCTCCACTTT. This gives the protein CASSPLGGTGGNSPLHF.

J is TRBJ2-1 and V is TRBV5-6, with D maybe TRBD1 (6 bases). Germline V CDR1 and CDR2: SGHDT, YYEEEE. The CDR3 runs to 15 residues. V was cut by 0 bases and J by 7 bases, with 14 bases left in between. The DNA of the CDR3 is TGTGCCAGCAGCTTGGTACAGGGTTTGGGTAATGAGCAGTTCTTC. Its translation: CASSLVQGLGNEQFF.

V and J are TRBV9 and TRBJ1-2; D is ambiguous. Germline V gene lookup returns CDR1 SGDLS and CDR2 YYNGEE. The ends were cut back, 0 bases at V and 1 base at J, with 10 bases in the middle. The length of the CDR3 is 15 residues. As DNA, the CDR3 is TGTGCCAGCAGCGTAGGTGGCGGCTATAACTATGGCTACACCTTC. Its protein product is CASSVGGGYNYGYTF.